This T cell receptor beta chain came from a study of cytomegalovirus exposure and HLA in healthy donors. This clone has more than one count but fewer than ten. It was with 60 Vbeta and 13 Jbeta primers that the PCR ran. This table comes from immunoSEQ multiplex PCR, and its TCRdb copy is limited to in-frame clones, with some not included. Among fewer than 150,000 clones listed, 70% to 80% were seen once. V was clipped by 7 bases and J by 2 bases, with 9 bases between them. The germline V gene encodes CDR1 SNHLY and CDR2 FYNNEI. There are 12 residues in the CDR3. The chain combines TRBV2 with TRBJ2-7; a possible D gene is TRBD1 (6 bases). This sequence originates from a man aged 30 to 45 in good health and CMV-seronegative. The specimen sequenced was PBMCs. The CDR3 bases are TGTGCCAGCACTGGACAGCCCTACGAGCAGTACTTC. This codes for CASTGQPYEQYF.